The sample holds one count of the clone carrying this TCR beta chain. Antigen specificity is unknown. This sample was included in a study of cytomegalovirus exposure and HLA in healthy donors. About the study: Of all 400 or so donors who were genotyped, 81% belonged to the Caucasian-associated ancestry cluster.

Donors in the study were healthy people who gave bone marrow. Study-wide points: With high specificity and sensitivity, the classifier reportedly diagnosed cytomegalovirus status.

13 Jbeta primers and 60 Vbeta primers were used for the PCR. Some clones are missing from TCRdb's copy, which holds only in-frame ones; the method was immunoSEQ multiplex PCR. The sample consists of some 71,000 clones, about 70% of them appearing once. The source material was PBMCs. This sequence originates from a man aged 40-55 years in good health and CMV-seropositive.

The CDR3 DNA reads as TGTGCCAGCAGCTTAGACAGCCAGCCCCAGCATTTT. Translated: CASSLDSQPQHF. This chain links TRBV7-9 with TRBJ1-5; the D is unclear. There are 12 residues in the CDR3. Trimming left V 1 base short and J 7 bases short, with 5 bases between. Germline V gene data show CDR1 as SEHNR and CDR2 as FQNEAQ (reference sequence).